This T cell receptor beta chain was found in a study of a mutant IDH1 vaccine in newly diagnosed glioma. The overall study: In weeks 1, 3, 5, 7, 11, 15, 19 and 23, patients were vaccinated. Treated patients, roughly 62% male and 37.5% female, averaged approximately 40 years of age. Those enrolled had earlier been treated with radiotherapy, temozolomide, or both, mostly both.

Points from the study as a whole: There were vaccine-induced immune responses in just under 95% of the patients.

The time point is: week 11, during vaccination. What each vaccine dose contained was 300 ug of mutant IDH1 20-mer peptide, accompanied by topical imiquimod. Sequencing used immunoSEQ multiplex PCR; TCRdb keeps in-frame clones, though not all of them. The table lists over 20,000 clones, around 80% of them singletons, with approximately 8% in the top ten. Details on this clone: Its antigen is unknown.

Germline CDR1 is MNHNS and CDR2 is SASEGT. V was pared by 4 bases and J by 4 bases, with 7 bases of the junction left unmatched. There are 15 residues in the CDR3. Material: PBMCs, obtained from a glioma patient whose treatment included an IDH1 peptide vaccine. The gene calls are TRBV6-1 and TRBJ1-5, with 7 positions matching TRBD1. This sequence originates from a middle-aged man with glioma. CDR3 residues: CASSASGTANQPQHF. The CDR3 bases are TGTGCCAGCAGTGCCTCCGGGACAGCGAATCAGCCCCAGCATTTT.